This T cell receptor beta chain was profiled in a study of T cells expressing NK-cell markers. The CDR3 sequence is 18 residues long. CDR1 and CDR2 (germline): LNHNV, YYDKDF (reference sequence). Details on this clonotype: The antigen is not known.

Points from the study as a whole: One observes that, in a few donors, these clonotypes were also the leading ones within the CD3+CD56-NKG2C+ fraction.

TCRdb reworked the 5' RACE reads into one entry per CDR3 protein, no DNA. The sample totals around 280,000 distinct CDR3 sequences; its top ten clones hold about 0.4%. Specimen: blood T cells: a sorted CD56 or NKG2C T cell subset, CD4+ or CD8+ T cells, or bulk PBMC T cells (not recorded which). The rearrangement uses TRBV15 and TRBJ2-1; TCRdb selects TRBD2, and the lack of DNA leaves this call unchecked. The TCR sequence derives from a man between 18 and 35 years old in good health. The CDR3 protein is CATSRDGLAGGLGNEQFF.